The 32 T cell receptor beta chains given below trace back to one sample, sequenced in a study of T cell changes during pregnancy in multiple sclerosis. Produced via immunoSEQ multiplex PCR; TCRdb's table is partial and in-frame only. The sample records approximately 52,000 clones, almost 95% being singletons. The sample in question was CD4+ T cells from peripheral blood mononuclear cells, obtained in the second trimester of pregnancy. Receptors originate from a female donor in good health, enrolled as a control in a pregnancy study.

The J gene is TRBJ2-7, the V gene TRBV2; TRBD2 matches at 7 bases. The V segment lost 5 bases and the J segment 2 bases; nucleotides outside the gene matches: 6. The CDR3 spans 14 residues. Germline CDR1 and CDR2: SNHLY and FYNNEI. The CDR3 DNA reads as TGTGCCAGCAGTCGGGAGGCAGTAACCTACGAGCAGTACTTC. Protein product: CASSREAVTYEQYF.

The chain couples TRBV7-8 to TRBJ2-1; 12 positions agree with TRBD2. Trimming at V came to 1 base and at J to 0 bases, leaving 1 base not matched to a gene. Germline V gene lookup returns CDR1 SGHVS and CDR2 FQNEAQ. The CDR3 has 17 amino acids. The DNA of the CDR3 is TGTGCCAGCAGCTTAGTGACTAGCGGGGGCTCCTACAATGAGCAGTTCTTC. Its protein product is CASSLVTSGGSYNEQFF.

The rearrangement joins TRBV30 to TRBJ1-1, with a possible D match to TRBD1 (5 bases). From germline, CDR1 is GTSNPN and CDR2 SVGIG (reference sequence). Trimming cost V 3 bases and J 5 bases, with 13 bases left between them. CDR3 size: 13 residues. CDR3 nucleotides: TGTGCCTGGAGGGGCTCAGGGCGTACTGAAGCTTTCTTT. This codes for CAWRGSGRTEAFF.

The rearrangement uses TRBV11-2 and TRBJ2-2, with D uncertain. The V gene's germline CDR1 is SGHAT and CDR2 FQNNGV. V shed 1 base and J shed 6 bases, with 3 bases lying between them. The CDR3 runs to 12 residues. This CDR3 reads CASSLGAGELFF. The CDR3, as DNA: TGTGCCAGCAGCTTAGGAGCCGGGGAGCTGTTTTTT.

V usage is TRBV14 and J usage is TRBJ1-1, with 8 bases fitting TRBD1. Germline V gene sequence: CDR1 SGHDN, CDR2 FVKESK. The junction had 8 bases not matched to a gene; V was cut back by 2 bases and J by 0 bases. The CDR3 consists of 17 residues. CDR3 protein: CASSQRDRFSLNTEAFF. CDR3 sequence (DNA): TGTGCCAGCAGCCAAAGGGACAGGTTTTCGTTGAACACTGAAGCTTTCTTT.

The rearrangement uses TRBV10-3 and TRBJ1-2; D may be TRBD1 (5 bases). Trimming removed 0 bases at V and 8 bases at J, with 10 bases between. Germline V CDR1 and CDR2: ENHRY, SYGVKD. There are 13 residues in the CDR3. The CDR3, as DNA: TGTGCCATCAGTGAGTCGGGGCAGGCCGGCTACACCTTC. It codes for CAISESGQAGYTF.

The gene calls are TRBV4-1 and TRBJ1-4; D not resolved. The V end lost 4 bases, the J end lost 8 bases, and 11 bases lay between the germline ends. CDR1 MGHRA and CDR2 YSYEKL come from the germline V gene. This CDR3 spans 13 amino acids. The DNA for the CDR3 is TGCGCCAGCAGCCGGGTAGGAGGGGAAAAACTGTTTTTT. It encodes CASSRVGGEKLFF.

The J gene is TRBJ1-1, the V gene TRBV6-6, with D tentatively TRBD1 (6 bases). The CDR3 is made up of 15 amino acids. Looked up from germline, CDR1 is MNHNY and CDR2 is SVGAGI (reference sequence). Trimming took off 6 bases at V and 0 bases at J, with 14 bases between the two ends. The CDR3: CASRRDIAMNTEAFF. In DNA, the CDR3 is TGTGCCAGCAGGAGGGACATAGCCATGAACACTGAAGCTTTCTTT.

The rearrangement joins TRBV2 to TRBJ1-4; TRBD1 matches at 7 bases. Germline CDR1 is SNHLY and CDR2 is FYNNEI. The V segment lost 6 bases and the J segment 7 bases; nucleotides outside the gene matches: 8. CDR3 length: 14 amino acids. CDR3 region: CASRGGTVGEKLFF. CDR3 nucleotides: TGTGCCAGCAGAGGCGGGACAGTAGGTGAAAAACTGTTTTTT.

J is TRBJ2-1 and V is TRBV27, with TRBD2 matching 8 bases. CDR1 MNHEY and CDR2 SMNVEV come from the germline V gene (reference sequence). With 8 bases clipped from V and 0 bases from J, the junction kept 9 bases outside the gene matches. The CDR3 is 16 residues long. The CDR3 loop reads CASGPTGTSSYNEQFF. DNA of the CDR3: TGTGCCAGCGGTCCCACCGGGACTAGCTCCTACAATGAGCAGTTCTTC.

This chain links TRBV7-9 with TRBJ1-5; D ambiguous. CDR1 and CDR2 (germline): SEHNR, FQNEAQ (reference sequence). With 1 base removed from V and 8 bases from J, the gap between germline ends came to 15 bases. This CDR3 contains 15 residues. CDR3 sequence reads: CASSLGRQGLEPQHF. CDR3 DNA sequence: TGTGCCAGCAGCTTAGGTCGACAAGGTCTTGAGCCCCAGCATTTT.

The table lists this clone with a count of one. The rearrangement uses TRBV5-4 and TRBJ1-3, with D possibly being TRBD1 (5 bases). This CDR3 is 17 amino acids long. V was clipped by 4 bases and J by 0 bases, with 17 bases between them. Germline V gives CDR1 SGHNT, CDR2 YYREEE (reference sequence). This CDR3 reads CASSPRKGSSSGNTIYF. CDR3 nucleotide sequence: TGTGCCAGCAGCCCAAGAAAGGGGTCGAGCTCTGGAAACACCATATATTTT.

The chain employs TRBV7-2 and TRBJ1-2; the match to TRBD1 covers 9 bases. This CDR3 region has 16 residues. From germline, CDR1 is SGHTA and CDR2 FQGNSA. The J segment lost 0 bases and the V segment lost 4 bases, leaving 6 bases of the junction unmatched. The CDR3 here is CASSSPRDRANYGYTF. The CDR3 DNA reads TGTGCCAGCAGCTCGCCCCGGGACAGGGCTAACTATGGCTACACCTTC.

The rearrangement uses TRBV30 and TRBJ2-7; D uncertain. Looked up from germline, CDR1 is GTSNPN and CDR2 is SVGIG (reference sequence). V was cut by 0 bases and J by 4 bases, with 13 bases left in between. The CDR3 length is 14 residues. The CDR3 reads CAWSVRLLQYEQYF. CDR3 nucleotide sequence: TGTGCCTGGAGTGTACGTCTGCTCCAGTACGAGCAGTACTTC.

Only one count was recorded for this clone. The V call is TRBV7-3, the J call TRBJ2-1, with 8 nucleotides matching TRBD2. There are 14 residues in the CDR3. After removal of 3 bases from V and 7 bases from J, the junction contained 5 bases not matched to a gene. Germline loops: CDR1 SGHTA, CDR2 FQGTGA. Here the CDR3 reads CASSFERERNEQFF. The DNA of the CDR3 is TGTGCCAGCAGCTTTGAGCGGGAGAGAAATGAGCAGTTCTTC.

A single count supports this clone. CDR3 residues: CAWSRGQGVSYNSPLHF. In DNA, the CDR3 is TGTGCCTGGAGTAGGGGACAGGGGGTTTCCTATAATTCACCCCTCCACTTT. The chain carries TRBV30 and TRBJ1-6, with TRBD1 matching 11 bases. Germline CDR1 GTSNPN, CDR2 SVGIG (reference sequence). The junction had 4 bases not matched to a gene; V was cut back by 2 bases and J by 1 base. This CDR3 contains 17 residues.

This clone was seen more than once but under ten times. This chain joins TRBV10-2 and TRBJ1-1; no clear D gene. Germline V CDR1 and CDR2: WSHSY, SAAADI. Trimming stripped 5 bases from V and 1 base from J, with 11 bases between. This CDR3 is built from 14 residues. This CDR3 is CASSIQFSNTEAFF. DNA of the CDR3: TGCGCCAGCAGTATCCAGTTCTCGAACACTGAAGCTTTCTTT.

The chain is built from TRBV6-1 and TRBJ1-1, with D possibly matching TRBD1 (6 bases). The CDR3 spans 14 residues. Germline CDR1 and CDR2: MNHNS and SASEGT. V was trimmed by 6 bases and J by 1 base, leaving 12 bases between them. CDR3 bases: TGTGCCAGCAGGTCGGACAGTGGGAACACTGAAGCTTTCTTT. Translation gives CASRSDSGNTEAFF.

This chain connects TRBV7-3 to TRBJ2-1, with a weak D call TRBD1 (5 bases). CDR3 length: 13 amino acids. Trimming shortened V by 5 bases and J by 12 bases, and 17 bases separated the two germline ends. The germline gives CDR1 SGHTA, CDR2 FQGTGA. The CDR3 DNA reads as TGTGCCAGCAGCCTGTCGACAGCCGGTAGGCAGTTCTTC. It yields the protein CASSLSTAGRQFF. The complete variable domain, with remaining parts taken from reference TRBV7-3 and TRBJ2-1, reads GAGVSQTPSNKVTEKGKYVELRCDPISGHTALYWYRQSLGQGPEFLIYFQGTGAADDSGLPNDRFFAVRPEGSVSTLKIQRTERGDSAVYLCASSLSTAGRQFFGPGTRLTVL.

The J gene is TRBJ2-2, the V gene TRBV5-4; 7 bases agree with TRBD2. V shed 4 bases and J 6 bases; nucleotides not matched to a gene: 9. CDR1 SGHNT and CDR2 YYREEE come from the germline V gene (reference sequence). CDR3 size: 15 residues. Here the CDR3 reads CASSKREERAGELFF. CDR3 coding DNA: TGTGCCAGCAGCAAGCGGGAAGAACGAGCCGGGGAGCTGTTTTTT.

The V gene is TRBV5-1, the J gene TRBJ2-2; unclear D gene. The CDR3 is 14 residues long. CDR1 and CDR2 (germline): SGHRS, YFSETQ. Trimming cost V 0 bases and J 0 bases, with 3 bases left between them. The CDR3 DNA is TGCGCCAGCAGCTTGGCCGCGAACACCGGGGAGCTGTTTTTT. This codes for CASSLAANTGELFF.

This sequence joins TRBV11-2 and TRBJ2-2, with no clear D. Germline V gives CDR1 SGHAT, CDR2 FQNNGV. Between the trimmed V and J ends, which lost 5 bases and 2 bases, there was a span of 6 bases. This CDR3 has 13 residues. CDR3 loop: CASSTLNTGELFF. The CDR3 coding sequence is TGTGCCAGCAGCACATTAAACACCGGGGAGCTGTTTTTT.

A single count supports this clone. V is TRBV27 and J is TRBJ1-2, with 8 bases fitting TRBD1. V shed 5 bases and J 6 bases; nucleotides not matched to a gene: 11. CDR1 MNHEY and CDR2 SMNVEV come from the germline V gene (reference sequence). This CDR3 is 15 amino acids long. The CDR3 here is CASSDGRTGIHGYTF. The CDR3 DNA reads as TGTGCCAGCAGTGATGGTCGGACAGGGATTCATGGCTACACCTTC.

This chain links TRBV19 with TRBJ2-7, with TRBD1 matching over 9 bases. CDR1 LNHDA and CDR2 SQIVND come from the germline V gene (reference sequence). With V trimmed by 6 bases and J by 1 base, 7 bases remained unmatched. The CDR3 runs 15 residues. CDR3 sequence (DNA): TGTGCCAGTAGAACTGCGGACAGGGGATCCTACGAGCAGTACTTC. Its translation is CASRTADRGSYEQYF.

This chain uses TRBV7-2 with TRBJ2-1; unclear D gene. Germline CDR1 reads SGHTA; CDR2 reads FQGNSA. Trimming shortened V by 6 bases and J by 9 bases, and 9 bases separated the two germline ends. The CDR3 contains 11 residues. The CDR3 loop reads CASSWAVEQFF. The CDR3 nucleotides are TGTGCCAGCAGTTGGGCTGTTGAGCAGTTCTTC.

This chain joins TRBV7-2 and TRBJ1-3; TRBD1 is a possible D gene (6 bases). Germline loops: CDR1 SGHTA, CDR2 FQGNSA. The germline V and J ends were trimmed by 4 bases and 0 bases, with 13 bases remaining between them. The CDR3 is 16 residues long. The CDR3 protein is CASSSQGTFSGNTIYF. The CDR3 coding sequence is TGTGCCAGCAGCTCCCAGGGGACATTCTCTGGAAACACCATATATTTT.

The genes are TRBV4-3 and TRBJ2-7; 15 nucleotides match TRBD2. Losses at the gene ends were 0 bases for V and 4 bases for J; bases not matched to a gene: 1. This CDR3 is 16 amino acids long. CDR1 and CDR2 (germline): LGHNA, YSLEER. This CDR3 is CASSQDGLAGGYEQYF. CDR3 nucleotide sequence: TGCGCCAGCAGCCAAGATGGACTAGCGGGAGGGTACGAGCAGTACTTC.

The rearrangement joins TRBV2 to TRBJ2-3, with D maybe TRBD2 (5 bases). Germline V CDR1 and CDR2: SNHLY, FYNNEI. V was trimmed by 0 bases and J by 5 bases, leaving 9 bases between them. The CDR3 has 14 amino acids. CDR3: CASSEAGEEDTQYF. The CDR3 DNA sequence: TGTGCCAGCAGTGAAGCCGGGGAAGAAGATACGCAGTATTTT.

The CDR3 region has the DNA TGTGCCAGCAGTCAGAGGGGGATTTCAACTAATGAAAAACTGTTTTTT. Protein sequence: CASSQRGISTNEKLFF. The chain carries TRBV5-4 and TRBJ1-4; a possible D gene is TRBD1 (6 bases). CDR3 length equals 16 residues. V was clipped by 5 bases and J by 0 bases, with 14 bases between them. CDR1 is SGHNT, CDR2 YYREEE, per germline (reference sequence). Together with reference TRBV5-4 and TRBJ1-4, the CDR3 gives the full variable domain: ETGVTQSPTHLIKTRGQQVTLRCSSQSGHNTVSWYQQALGQGPQFIFQYYREEENGRGNFPPRFSGLQFPNYSSELNVNALELDDSALYLCASSQRGISTNEKLFFGSGTQLSVL.

The chain joins TRBV6-5 to TRBJ2-7; 9 positions match TRBD2. Germline values: CDR1 MNHEY, CDR2 SVGAGI. There are 14 residues in the CDR3. Losses at the gene ends were 5 bases for V and 0 bases for J; bases not matched to a gene: 2. The CDR3 spells CASSRTSVSYEQYF. In nucleotides, the CDR3 is TGTGCCAGCAGTAGGACTAGCGTCTCCTACGAGCAGTACTTC.

The chain has TRBV14 and TRBJ2-1; tentatively, D is TRBD1 (5 bases). Germline CDR1 reads SGHDN; CDR2 reads FVKESK. Trimming pared 0 bases from V and 9 bases from J, leaving 9 bases between. This CDR3 is built from 13 residues. The CDR3 nucleotides read TGTGCCAGCAGCCAAGAGGCTGGGGCTGAGCAGTTCTTC. Protein sequence: CASSQEAGAEQFF.

This clone appeared a single time. The chain employs TRBV15 and TRBJ2-1; 10 bases align to TRBD2. The CDR3 has 15 amino acids. The V segment lost 5 bases and the J segment 6 bases; nucleotides outside the gene matches: 7. Germline CDR1 reads LNHNV; CDR2 reads YYDKDF (reference sequence). Here the CDR3 reads CATSAGLADPNEQFF. The CDR3 DNA is TGTGCCACCAGCGCCGGACTAGCGGACCCCAATGAGCAGTTCTTC.